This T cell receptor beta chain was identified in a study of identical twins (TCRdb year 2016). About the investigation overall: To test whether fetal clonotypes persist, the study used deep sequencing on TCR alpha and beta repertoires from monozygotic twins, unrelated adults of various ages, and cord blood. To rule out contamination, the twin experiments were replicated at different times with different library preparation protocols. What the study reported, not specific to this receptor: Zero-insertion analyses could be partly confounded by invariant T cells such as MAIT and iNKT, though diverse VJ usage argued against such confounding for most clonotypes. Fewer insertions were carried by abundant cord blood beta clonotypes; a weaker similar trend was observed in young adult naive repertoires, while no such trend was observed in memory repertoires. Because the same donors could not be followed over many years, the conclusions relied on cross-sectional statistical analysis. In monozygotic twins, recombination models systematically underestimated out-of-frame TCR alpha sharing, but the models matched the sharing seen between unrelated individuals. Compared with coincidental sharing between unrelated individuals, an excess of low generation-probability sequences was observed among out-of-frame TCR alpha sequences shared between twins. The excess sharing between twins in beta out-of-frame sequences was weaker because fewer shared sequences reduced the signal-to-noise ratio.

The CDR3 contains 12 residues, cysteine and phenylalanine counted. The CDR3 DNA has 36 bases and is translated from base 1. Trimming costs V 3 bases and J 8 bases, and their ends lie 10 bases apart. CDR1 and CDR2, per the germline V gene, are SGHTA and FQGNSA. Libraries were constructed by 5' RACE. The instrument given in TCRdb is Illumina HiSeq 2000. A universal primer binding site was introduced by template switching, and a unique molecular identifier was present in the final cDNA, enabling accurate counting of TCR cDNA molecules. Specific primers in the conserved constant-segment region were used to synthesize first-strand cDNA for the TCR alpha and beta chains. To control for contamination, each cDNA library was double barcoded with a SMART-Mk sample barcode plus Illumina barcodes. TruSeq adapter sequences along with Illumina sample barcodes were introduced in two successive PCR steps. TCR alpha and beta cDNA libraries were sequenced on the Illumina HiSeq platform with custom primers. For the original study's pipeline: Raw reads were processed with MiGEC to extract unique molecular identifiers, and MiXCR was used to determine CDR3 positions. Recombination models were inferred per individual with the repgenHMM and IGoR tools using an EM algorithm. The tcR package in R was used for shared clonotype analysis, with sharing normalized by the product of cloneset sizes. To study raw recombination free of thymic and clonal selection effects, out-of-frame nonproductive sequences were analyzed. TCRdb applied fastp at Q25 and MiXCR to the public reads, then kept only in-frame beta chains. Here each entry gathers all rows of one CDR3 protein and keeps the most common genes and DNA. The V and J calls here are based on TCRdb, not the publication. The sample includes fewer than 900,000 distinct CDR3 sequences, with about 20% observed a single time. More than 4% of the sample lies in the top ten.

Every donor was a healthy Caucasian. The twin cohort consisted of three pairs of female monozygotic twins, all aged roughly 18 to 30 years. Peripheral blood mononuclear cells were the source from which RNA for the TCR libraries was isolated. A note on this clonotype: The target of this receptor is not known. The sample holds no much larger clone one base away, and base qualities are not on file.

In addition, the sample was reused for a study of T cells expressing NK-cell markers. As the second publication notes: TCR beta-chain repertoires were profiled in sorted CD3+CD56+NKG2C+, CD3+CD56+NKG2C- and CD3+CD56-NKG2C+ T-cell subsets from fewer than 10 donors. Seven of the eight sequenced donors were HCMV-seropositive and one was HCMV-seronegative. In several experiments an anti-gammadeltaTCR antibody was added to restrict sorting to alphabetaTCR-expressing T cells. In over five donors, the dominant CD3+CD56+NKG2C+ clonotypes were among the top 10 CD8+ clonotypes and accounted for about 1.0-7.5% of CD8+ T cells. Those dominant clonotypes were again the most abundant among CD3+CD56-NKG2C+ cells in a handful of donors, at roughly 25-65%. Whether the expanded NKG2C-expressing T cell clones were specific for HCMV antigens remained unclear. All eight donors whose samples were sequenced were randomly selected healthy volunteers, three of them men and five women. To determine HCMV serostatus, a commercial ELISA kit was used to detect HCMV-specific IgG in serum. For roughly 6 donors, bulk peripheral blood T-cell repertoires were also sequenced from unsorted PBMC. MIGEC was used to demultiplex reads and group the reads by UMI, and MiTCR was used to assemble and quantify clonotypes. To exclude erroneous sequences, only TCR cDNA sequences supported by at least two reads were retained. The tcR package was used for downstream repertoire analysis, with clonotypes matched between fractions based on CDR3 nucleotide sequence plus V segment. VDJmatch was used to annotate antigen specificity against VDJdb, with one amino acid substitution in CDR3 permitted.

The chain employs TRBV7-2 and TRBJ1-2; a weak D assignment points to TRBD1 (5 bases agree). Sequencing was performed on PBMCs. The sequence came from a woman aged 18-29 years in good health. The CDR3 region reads CASSFGARGYTF. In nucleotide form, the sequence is TGTGCCAGCAGCTTTGGGGCTCGAGGCTACACCTTC. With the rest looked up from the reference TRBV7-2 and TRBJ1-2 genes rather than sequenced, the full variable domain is GAGVSQSPSNKVTEKGKDVELRCDPISGHTALYWYRQSLGQGLEFLIYFQGNSAPDKSGLPSDRFSAERTGGSVSTLTIQRTQQEDSAVYLCASSFGARGYTFGSGTRLTVV.